These 5 T cell receptor beta chains share one sample of origin, sequenced in a study of shared clonotypes between healthy human individuals. Assay used: immunoSEQ multiplex PCR; TCRdb lists only in-frame clones, some missing. Here the sample spans around 2.5 million clones, 93% being singletons. Sequenced sample: naive CD4+ T cells from PBMCs. Regarding subset: CD45RA+ positively selected. The receptors were sampled from a man between 18 and 35 years old in good health. Some clones in this sample may be carry-over from other donors' samples.

The rearrangement joins TRBV30 to TRBJ1-2; D is uncertain. Germline loops: CDR1 GTSNPN, CDR2 SVGIG (reference sequence). V gave up 0 bases and J gave up 1 base, with 3 bases separating them. The CDR3 totals 12 residues. The CDR3 spells CAWSVNNYGYTF. CDR3 DNA: TGTGCCTGGAGTGTGAATAACTATGGCTACACCTTC.

The chain is built from TRBV5-4 and TRBJ1-1; TRBD1 matches 7 bases. The CDR3 spans 16 residues. CDR1 is SGHNT, CDR2 YYREEE, per germline (reference sequence). V lost 4 bases, J lost 7 bases, and 16 bases stayed unmatched. The CDR3 protein is CASSTGTERLSGEAFF. As DNA, the CDR3 is TGTGCCAGCAGCACCGGGACAGAACGTTTGAGTGGTGAAGCTTTCTTT.

The chain combines TRBV2 with TRBJ2-5; 13 bases are a match to TRBD2. V dropped 6 bases and J dropped 7; count of bases not matched to a gene: 11. The CDR3 loop spans 16 amino acids. Germline V gene lookup returns CDR1 SNHLY and CDR2 FYNNEI. The CDR3 DNA follows: TGTGCCAGCAGGGGGGGACTAGCGGGAATTTTGGGGACCCAGTACTTC. It specifies CASRGGLAGILGTQYF.

The chain recombines TRBV5-4 with TRBJ2-5, with 7 positions matching TRBD2. The CDR3 runs 17 residues. Germline CDR1 reads SGHNT; CDR2 reads YYREEE (reference sequence). V gave up 0 bases and J gave up 5 bases; unmatched junction bases: 13. CDR3 DNA sequence: TGTGCCAGCAGCTTGGTAGTGGGAGGGCCCTCGGGCGAGACCCAGTACTTC. Its translation: CASSLVVGGPSGETQYF.

The rearrangement links TRBV7-2 to TRBJ1-1; D is unclear. The V gene lost 5 bases and the J gene lost 9 bases, with 16 bases spanning the gap. Germline assignment: CDR1 SGHTA and CDR2 FQGNSA. The CDR3 is made up of 13 amino acids. The CDR3 coding sequence is TGTGCCAGCAGCAATCGAGTAAAGGGCCAAGCTTTCTTT. Amino acid sequence: CASSNRVKGQAFF. The whole variable domain, remainder taken from reference TRBV7-2 and TRBJ1-1, is GAGVSQSPSNKVTEKGKDVELRCDPISGHTALYWYRQSLGQGLEFLIYFQGNSAPDKSGLPSDRFSAERTGGSVSTLTIQRTQQEDSAVYLCASSNRVKGQAFFGQGTRLTVV.